This T cell receptor beta chain originates from a study of T-cell memory formation after mild COVID-19. Study-level results: Contracting CD4+ clones were located mainly in CM and EM, and CD8+ clones in EMRA. Clones from the second wave (peaking day 37) had unconfirmed SARS-CoV-2 specificity. In pre-infection memory, a portion of responding clones appeared, which suggested that cross-reactive memory joined.

Germline V CDR1 and CDR2: SQVTM, ANQGSEA. The length of the CDR3 is 12 residues. V lost 5 bases, J lost 8 bases, and 12 bases lay in between. 5'RACE primed at constant segments yielded TCR alpha and TCR beta cDNA libraries bearing sample barcodes and UMIs. TCRdb analysed the 5' RACE reads with MiXCR anew, one entry per CDR3 protein. The sample comprises roughly 310,000 distinct CDR3 sequences, approximately 16% of which are singletons, and roughly 22% rests with the top ten. As to this clonotype: Its matching antigen is unknown.

The rearrangement links TRBV29-1 to TRBJ1-4; TRBD1 might be the D (5 bases). The clonotype comes from a man aged 18 to 30 who had mild COVID-19 (a few samples of this study predate the infection). Cell type and time point are not known. Specimen: PBMCs or a T cell subset sorted from them (not recorded which). The CDR3 DNA reads TGCAGCGTTAGGGACCTACGGGAAAAACTGTTTTTT. It translates to CSVRDLREKLFF.